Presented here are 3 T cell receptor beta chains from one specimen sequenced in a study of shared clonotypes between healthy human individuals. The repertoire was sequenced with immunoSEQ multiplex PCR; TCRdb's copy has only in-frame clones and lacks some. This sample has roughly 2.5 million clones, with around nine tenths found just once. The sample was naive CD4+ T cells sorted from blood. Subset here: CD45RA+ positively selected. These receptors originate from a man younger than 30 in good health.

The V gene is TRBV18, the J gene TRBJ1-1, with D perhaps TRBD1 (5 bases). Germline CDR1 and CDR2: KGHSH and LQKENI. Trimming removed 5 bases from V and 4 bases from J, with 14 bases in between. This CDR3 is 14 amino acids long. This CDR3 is CASSEASQGTEAFF. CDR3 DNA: TGTGCCAGCTCAGAAGCCTCCCAGGGCACTGAAGCTTTCTTT.

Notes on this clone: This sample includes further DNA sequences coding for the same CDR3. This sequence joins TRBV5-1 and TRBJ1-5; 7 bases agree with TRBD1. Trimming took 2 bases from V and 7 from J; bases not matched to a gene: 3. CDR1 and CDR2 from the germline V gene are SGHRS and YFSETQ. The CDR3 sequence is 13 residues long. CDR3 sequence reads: CASSFTGDQPQHF. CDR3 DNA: TGCGCCAGCAGCTTCACAGGGGACCAGCCCCAGCATTTT.

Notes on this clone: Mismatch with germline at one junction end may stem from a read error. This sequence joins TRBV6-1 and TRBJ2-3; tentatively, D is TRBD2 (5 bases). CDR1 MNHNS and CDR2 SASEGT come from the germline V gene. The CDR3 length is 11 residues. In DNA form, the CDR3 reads TGTGCCAGCAGTGAAGCGCTCGGGAAAAACTTT. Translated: CASSEALGKNF.